The following is a TCR beta chain sequence with its context. As yet, its antigen is unknown. Germline lookup yields CDR1 SGHRS and CDR2 YFSETQ. The CDR3 has 13 residues. This record belongs to a study of T cells expressing NK-cell markers. The wider study: Sorted CD3+CD56+NKG2C+, CD3+CD56+NKG2C- and CD3+CD56-NKG2C+ T-cell subsets were beta-chain profiled. The study sequenced eight donors, seven HCMV-seropositive and one seronegative.

Study findings and constraints: A handful of donors showed these clonotypes also leading the CD3+CD56-NKG2C+ fraction.

Template switching by 5'RACE with UMIs generated the TCR beta cDNA. TCRdb reworked the 5' RACE reads into one entry per CDR3 protein, no DNA. Its listing shows under 200,000 distinct CDR3 sequences. Specimen: blood T cells: a sorted CD56 or NKG2C T cell subset, CD4+ or CD8+ T cells, or bulk PBMC T cells (not recorded which). The sequence derives from a woman aged 18-69 years in good health. The rearrangement links TRBV5-1 to TRBJ2-7; absent DNA, TCRdb's TRBD1 call cannot be checked. CDR3: CASWDTLGYEQYF.